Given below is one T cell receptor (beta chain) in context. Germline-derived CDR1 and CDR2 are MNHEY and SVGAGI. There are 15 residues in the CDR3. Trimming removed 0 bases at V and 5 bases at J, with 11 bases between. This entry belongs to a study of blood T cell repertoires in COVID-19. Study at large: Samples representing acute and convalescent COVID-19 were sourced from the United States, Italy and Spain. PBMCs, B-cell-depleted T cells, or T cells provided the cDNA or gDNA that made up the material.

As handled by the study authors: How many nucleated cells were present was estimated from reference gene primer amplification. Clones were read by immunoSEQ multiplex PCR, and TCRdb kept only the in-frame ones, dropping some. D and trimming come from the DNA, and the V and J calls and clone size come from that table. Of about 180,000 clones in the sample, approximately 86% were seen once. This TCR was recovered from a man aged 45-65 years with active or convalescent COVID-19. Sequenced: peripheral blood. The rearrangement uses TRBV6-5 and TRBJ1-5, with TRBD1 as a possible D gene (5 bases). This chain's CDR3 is CASSYSAGLDQPQHF. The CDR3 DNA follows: TGTGCCAGCAGTTACTCCGCAGGGCTCGATCAGCCCCAGCATTTT.